Below, 31 T cell receptor beta chains from the same sample are listed, as sequenced in a study of OX40 agonist ivuxolimab in advanced cancers. The data were produced by immunoSEQ multiplex PCR, yet TCRdb's version contains in-frame clones alone and is incomplete. The data contain some 70,000 clones, more than 85% of them singletons. This material consisted of CD4+ or CD8+ T cells sorted from blood, taken in a trial of the OX40 agonist ivuxolimab. The receptors stem from an adult with an advanced solid tumor such as melanoma, head and neck, liver or kidney cancer.

This clone occurred a few times. V is TRBV10-3 and J is TRBJ1-1; D not resolved. Trimming removed 2 bases from V and 10 bases from J, with 8 bases in between. Germline V gene lookup returns CDR1 ENHRY and CDR2 SYGVKD. The CDR3 covers 11 residues. CDR3 protein: CAISERSGAFF. Here the CDR3 DNA reads TGTGCCATCAGTGAGAGGTCGGGAGCTTTCTTT.

The rearrangement uses TRBV5-5 and TRBJ2-7; D may correspond to TRBD1 or TRBD2 (5 bases each). The length of the CDR3 is 16 residues. Germline CDR1 SGHKS, CDR2 YYEKEE (reference sequence). The V gene lost 0 bases and the J gene lost 2 bases, with 15 bases spanning the gap. CDR3 nucleotide sequence: TGTGCCAGCAGCTTGGCCAATCAGGGACCCCCCTACGAGCAGTACTTC. Its protein product is CASSLANQGPPYEQYF.

In its sample, this clone was seen once. J is TRBJ2-2 and V is TRBV2; D may be TRBD2 (5 bases). The germline V gene encodes CDR1 SNHLY and CDR2 FYNNEI. CDR3 length equals 13 residues. V lost 7 bases and J 7 bases, leaving 13 bases between the germline ends. Here the CDR3 reads CASTGKQNGELFF. DNA for the CDR3: TGTGCCAGCACGGGGAAACAGAACGGGGAGCTGTTTTTT.

V usage is TRBV19 and J usage is TRBJ1-1, with D unclear. From germline, CDR1 is LNHDA and CDR2 SQIVND (reference sequence). The CDR3 contains 17 residues. The V and J ends lost 2 bases and 1 base respectively, with 17 bases between them. The CDR3 reads CASSITEWGGPNTEAFF. Written as DNA, the CDR3 is TGTGCCAGTAGTATAACTGAGTGGGGAGGGCCGAACACTGAAGCTTTCTTT.

This clone came up once. This chain links TRBV11-2 with TRBJ2-1; TRBD2 aligns across 13 bases. The CDR3 totals 17 residues. V lost 4 bases and J lost 7; bases outside the gene matches: 10. Germline loops: CDR1 SGHAT, CDR2 FQNNGV. CDR3 protein: CASSSPTGLAGVNEQFF. CDR3 DNA: TGTGCCAGCAGCTCCCCGACCGGACTAGCGGGGGTTAATGAGCAGTTCTTC.

This clone was observed once. The V and J genes are TRBV7-2 and TRBJ2-5; no clear D. The CDR3 loop spans 14 amino acids. V was clipped by 5 bases and J by 1 base, with 11 bases between them. CDR1 is SGHTA, CDR2 FQGNSA, per germline. CDR3 sequence reads: CASSLTRSQETQYF. The CDR3 bases are TGTGCCAGCAGCCTAACCCGCAGCCAAGAGACCCAGTACTTC. The full variable domain, in which reference TRBV7-2 and TRBJ2-5 provide the parts outside the CDR3, is GAGVSQSPSNKVTEKGKDVELRCDPISGHTALYWYRQSLGQGLEFLIYFQGNSAPDKSGLPSDRFSAERTGGSVSTLTIQRTQQEDSAVYLCASSLTRSQETQYFGPGTRLLVL.

The chain recombines TRBV6-1 with TRBJ2-7; D might be TRBD1 (6 bases). The V end lost 5 bases, the J end lost 4 bases, and 12 bases lay between the germline ends. The germline V gene encodes CDR1 MNHNS and CDR2 SASEGT. The CDR3 is 13 amino acids. CDR3 loop: CASSPGQTYEQYF. The DNA for the CDR3 is TGTGCCAGCAGTCCAGGACAGACTTACGAGCAGTACTTC.

The chain carries TRBV30 and TRBJ1-5; tentative D call: TRBD1 (5 bases). CDR3 length equals 15 residues. Per germline, CDR1 GTSNPN and CDR2 SVGIG (reference sequence). V dropped 0 bases and J dropped 2 bases, with 11 bases sitting between them. The DNA of the CDR3 is TGTGCCTGGAGTGTGGGCAGGGAAGGCAATCAGCCCCAGCATTTT. It codes for CAWSVGREGNQPQHF.

This chain connects TRBV2 to TRBJ1-2; the D gene is possibly TRBD1 (6 bases). The germline V gene has CDR1 SNHLY and CDR2 FYNNEI. This CDR3 spans 14 amino acids. V lost 6 bases and J 5 bases, leaving 16 bases between the germline ends. The CDR3 loop is CASSRDIGLYGYTF. The DNA of the CDR3 is TGTGCCAGCAGCCGGGACATTGGGCTATATGGCTACACCTTC.

V gene TRBV7-6 combines with J gene TRBJ2-7; no reliable D call. The ends were cut back, 1 base at V and 2 bases at J, with 6 bases in the middle. This CDR3 is built from 13 residues. From germline, CDR1 is SGHVS and CDR2 FNYEAQ. The CDR3 sequence: CASSLDNAYEQYF. The CDR3 bases are TGTGCCAGCAGCTTAGACAATGCCTACGAGCAGTACTTC.

The rearrangement uses TRBV7-9 and TRBJ1-4, with a weak D call TRBD1 (5 bases). Trimming removed 2 bases at V and 5 bases at J, with 6 bases between. Germline CDR1 SEHNR, CDR2 FQNEAQ (reference sequence). The CDR3 has 13 residues. The CDR3 region is CASSLQGNEKLFF. As DNA, the CDR3 is TGTGCCAGCAGCTTACAGGGAAATGAAAAACTGTTTTTT.

About this clone itself: The sample has other DNA sequences that encode this CDR3 too. This sequence joins TRBV5-1 and TRBJ2-5; possible D gene TRBD1, 6 bases. CDR1 and CDR2 (germline): SGHRS, YFSETQ. The CDR3 loop spans 14 amino acids. Trimming pared 1 base from V and 4 bases from J, leaving 11 bases between. In DNA form, the CDR3 reads TGCGCCAGCAGCTTGACCCAGGGGAGAGAGACCCAGTACTTC. It yields the protein CASSLTQGRETQYF.

This clone was detected only once. The chain recombines TRBV10-1 with TRBJ2-7, with 9 bases aligning to TRBD1. The CDR3 sequence is 15 residues long. CDR1 WNHNN and CDR2 SYGVQD come from the germline V gene (reference sequence). V dropped 5 bases and J dropped 2; count of bases not matched to a gene: 7. Here the CDR3 DNA reads TGCGCCAGCAGTTCCGGGACAGGGAATACCTACGAGCAGTACTTC. Encoded protein: CASSSGTGNTYEQYF.

This clone was detected once. V is TRBV11-2 and J is TRBJ2-2; no reliable D call. Germline lookup yields CDR1 SGHAT and CDR2 FQNNGV. Trimming pared 2 bases from V and 7 bases from J, leaving 8 bases between. The CDR3 totals 13 residues. CDR3 sequence: CASSLLDVGELFF. The CDR3 bases are TGTGCCAGCAGCTTACTAGATGTCGGGGAGCTGTTTTTT.

The V and J genes are TRBV27 and TRBJ2-7; D is possibly TRBD2 (5 bases). Looked up from germline, CDR1 is MNHEY and CDR2 is SMNVEV (reference sequence). V was cut by 6 bases and J by 6 bases, with 21 bases left in between. The CDR3 covers 15 residues. The CDR3: CASRLRGFMGFEQYF. The CDR3 region has the DNA TGTGCCAGCAGGCTACGGGGTTTTATGGGTTTCGAGCAGTACTTC.

The J gene is TRBJ1-3, the V gene TRBV6-1; TRBD1 is a possible D gene (6 bases). This CDR3 is 17 amino acids long. CDR1 is MNHNS, CDR2 SASEGT, per germline. The V gene lost 4 bases and the J gene lost 0 bases, with 16 bases spanning the gap. This CDR3 is CASSGIGGAPSGNTIYF. The CDR3 DNA is TGTGCCAGCAGTGGAATAGGGGGGGCCCCCTCTGGAAACACCATATATTTT.

The chain employs TRBV7-8 and TRBJ2-5; TRBD1 is a possible D gene (6 bases). Germline lookup yields CDR1 SGHVS and CDR2 FQNEAQ. Trimming pared 5 bases from V and 2 bases from J, leaving 9 bases between. This CDR3 is built from 13 residues. This chain's CDR3 is CASSGTLQETQYF. DNA of the CDR3: TGTGCCAGCAGCGGGACACTACAAGAGACCCAGTACTTC.

The J gene is TRBJ2-5, the V gene TRBV11-3; 9 bases are shared with TRBD1. From germline, CDR1 is SGHNT and CDR2 YENEEA. With V trimmed by 5 bases and J by 5 bases, 6 bases remained unmatched. The CDR3 sequence is 14 residues long. The CDR3 region is CASSLGTGKETQYF. Written as DNA, the CDR3 is TGTGCCAGCAGCCTCGGGACAGGGAAGGAGACCCAGTACTTC.

The gene calls are TRBV2 and TRBJ1-6, with D perhaps TRBD1 (5 bases). This CDR3 has 15 residues. The V and J ends lost 5 bases and 0 bases respectively, with 8 bases between them. The germline V gene encodes CDR1 SNHLY and CDR2 FYNNEI. In DNA, the CDR3 is TGTGCCAGCAGTACAGACAGCTCCTATAATTCACCCCTCCACTTT. Protein product: CASSTDSSYNSPLHF. The full variable domain, with the rest looked up from reference TRBV2 and TRBJ1-6, is EPEVTQTPSHQVTQMGQEVILRCVPISNHLYFYWYRQILGQKVEFLVSFYNNEISEKSEIFDDQFSVERPDGSNFTLKIRSTKLEDSAMYFCASSTDSSYNSPLHFGNGTRLTVT.

The rearrangement joins TRBV6-5 to TRBJ1-1; no clear D. The length of the CDR3 is 14 residues. The germline V gene has CDR1 MNHEY and CDR2 SVGAGI. V lost 2 bases and J lost 0, with 7 bases in between. CDR3 sequence: CASSYGPVNTEAFF. Here the CDR3 DNA reads TGTGCCAGCAGTTACGGGCCCGTGAACACTGAAGCTTTCTTT.

The chain links TRBV5-1 to TRBJ2-1; the match to TRBD2 covers 9 bases. The V and J ends lost 5 bases and 0 bases, in that order; junction bases with no gene match: 15. CDR3 length: 19 residues. Germline V gives CDR1 SGHRS, CDR2 YFSETQ. The CDR3 DNA sequence: TGCGCCAGCAGTTCTAGCAGCGGGGGGACCTCGAGCTCCTACAATGAGCAGTTCTTC. This gives the protein CASSSSSGGTSSSYNEQFF.

The chain combines TRBV5-1 with TRBJ2-3; the D gene is possibly TRBD2 (6 bases). From germline, CDR1 is SGHRS and CDR2 YFSETQ. The CDR3 has 14 residues. V lost 7 bases and J 6 bases, leaving 18 bases between the germline ends. The CDR3 sequence is CASSGRDPVDTQYF. CDR3 bases: TGCGCCAGCTCGGGGCGGGACCCGGTGGATACGCAGTATTTT.

The rearrangement links TRBV5-6 to TRBJ2-7; the D is unclear. From germline, CDR1 is SGHDT and CDR2 YYEEEE. Trimming pared 0 bases from V and 5 bases from J, leaving 12 bases between. This CDR3 has 14 amino acids. The CDR3: CASSLEATVDEQYF. Written as DNA, the CDR3 is TGTGCCAGCAGCTTGGAGGCGACGGTCGACGAGCAGTACTTC.

The rearrangement links TRBV11-1 to TRBJ2-6; no reliable D call. The CDR3 has 15 residues. Germline V gives CDR1 SGHAT, CDR2 FQDESV (reference sequence). V gave up 3 bases and J gave up 0 bases, with 6 bases separating them. CDR3 sequence: CASSLTDSGANVLTF. DNA for the CDR3: TGTGCCAGCAGCTTGACGGACTCTGGGGCCAACGTCCTGACTTTC.

The chain couples TRBV6-6 to TRBJ2-7; 11 nucleotides line up with TRBD1. V trimming: 6 bases; J trimming: 5 bases; junction bases outside the gene matches: 9. Germline values: CDR1 MNHNY, CDR2 SVGAGI (reference sequence). The CDR3 has 15 amino acids. The CDR3 reads CASRSRGQGGDEQYF. The CDR3 bases are TGTGCCAGCAGATCCCGGGGACAGGGGGGGGACGAGCAGTACTTC.

This chain links TRBV7-3 with TRBJ2-1; 11 bases agree with TRBD2. CDR3 length equals 16 residues. Per the germline V gene, CDR1 is SGHTA and CDR2 is FQGTGA. V lost 1 base, J lost 10 bases, and 9 bases stayed unmatched. The DNA for the CDR3 is TGTGCCAGCAGCTTAATGGGGACTAGCGGCCTCGTGGAGCAGTTCTTC. It codes for CASSLMGTSGLVEQFF.

The CDR3 sequence is CASSGGDGGLSGNTIYF. In DNA form, the CDR3 reads TGTGCCAGCAGCGGCGGGGACGGAGGACTCTCTGGAAACACCATATATTTT. The gene calls are TRBV2 and TRBJ1-3, with D possibly TRBD1 on 5 matching bases. V shed 6 bases and J shed 0 bases, with 18 bases lying between them. Germline-derived CDR1 and CDR2 are SNHLY and FYNNEI. There are 17 residues in the CDR3.

The chain couples TRBV19 to TRBJ2-1, with D unclear. Germline CDR1 is LNHDA and CDR2 is SQIVND (reference sequence). CDR3 length equals 13 residues. The V and J ends lost 0 bases and 10 bases respectively, with 10 bases between them. The CDR3 DNA sequence: TGTGCCAGTAGTATAGAGGGGTATAGCGAGCAGTTCTTC. Translation gives CASSIEGYSEQFF.

The chain carries TRBV5-1 and TRBJ2-1; D unresolved. Germline loops: CDR1 SGHRS, CDR2 YFSETQ. Trimming cost V 0 bases and J 4 bases, with 11 bases left between them. This CDR3 is 15 amino acids long. This CDR3 is CASSLALFKYNEQFF. The DNA for the CDR3 is TGCGCCAGCAGCTTGGCGCTCTTCAAATACAATGAGCAGTTCTTC.

The rearrangement joins TRBV6-4 to TRBJ2-3, with 8 positions matching TRBD1. The CDR3 is made up of 15 amino acids. Trimming at V came to 2 bases and at J to 4 bases, leaving 5 bases not matched to a gene. Germline CDR1 is MRHNA and CDR2 is SNTAGT. This chain's CDR3 is CASSDRGQAADTQYF. Written as DNA, the CDR3 is TGTGCCAGCAGTGACAGGGGACAGGCGGCAGATACGCAGTATTTT.

The chain is built from TRBV9 and TRBJ2-1; possibly TRBD2 for D (7 bases). Germline CDR1 is SGDLS and CDR2 is YYNGEE. This CDR3 comprises 15 residues. With 4 bases removed from V and 8 bases from J, the gap between germline ends came to 19 bases. CDR3 residues: CASSQGGDIFDEQFF. In DNA form, the CDR3 reads TGTGCCAGCAGCCAAGGGGGGGATATTTTCGATGAGCAGTTCTTC.